This TCR beta chain came from a study of Graves' ophthalmopathy and Graves' hyperthyroidism (dated by TCRdb to about 2018). Some background on the complete study: Peripheral blood samples were taken at the time of initial diagnosis, before any treatment was given. The study used TCR beta repertoire signatures to distinguish Graves' ophthalmopathy from Graves' hyperthyroidism and to predict progression to ophthalmopathy. In total, around 130 blood samples were TCR-sequenced: roughly 45 ophthalmopathy, approximately 75 hyperthyroidism and some 17 hyperthyroidism-to-ophthalmopathy patients. To explore V-J signatures that separate ophthalmopathy from hyperthyroidism, a discovery set of 95 to 100 patients was enrolled, consisting of approximately 45 with ophthalmopathy and under 65 with stable hyperthyroidism. An independent validation cohort was composed of approximately 19 hyperthyroidism patients and 15 to 17 patients who later progressed from hyperthyroidism to ophthalmopathy. In about six hyperthyroidism patients, T-cell repertoires of thyroid tissue and blood were compared. Following sample collection, hyperthyroidism patients were given methimazole at a starting dose of 30 mg daily, and ophthalmopathy patients were given high-dose intravenous methylprednisolone.

Comments on this clonotype: The antigen it recognizes is unknown. A much larger clone differs by one base, so this may be a read error.

Ophthalmopathy patients were characterized by moderately to severely active disease, a Clinical Activity Score of at least 3, a NOSPECS grade of at least 4, and a disease duration under 3 months. Patients with other autoimmune diseases, uncontrolled infections, pregnancy or lactation were excluded from the study. Clinical symptoms, serum thyroxine, TRAb, thyroid ultrasound and orbital computed tomography formed the basis of the diagnosis. Using Ficoll-Paque density gradient centrifugation, PBMCs were isolated from over 8.5 ml of fresh peripheral blood. Trizol reagent was used to extract the total RNA, and its quality was then checked on an Agilent 2100 Bioanalyzer. TCR beta CDR3 regions were amplified from RNA transcripts for repertoire sequencing. A first-round RT-PCR used HTBI primers with the Qiagen OneStep RT-PCR kit, followed by a second-round multiplex PCR, size selection and purification. Sequencing of the libraries was carried out on an Illumina HiSeq2000 in paired-end mode with 100 bp reads. The authors' pipeline ran thus. SOAPnuke was used to process the reads, removing any read that contained adapters or uncalled bases, had a mean Phred below 15, or lacked an exact match to the constant primer or identifier. COPE v1.2.5 was used to merge high-quality paired reads. Each unique nucleotide sequence was treated as a clonotype, and MiTCR v1.1 was used to align the clonotypes to the IMGT TRB V, D and J references. Analysis was restricted to V-J combinations with a frequency above 0.0001, which covered roughly 99% of repertoires. For each V-J combination, a TCR clonal expansion and chaos score was defined as F50 clonal expansion divided by the chaos observed in the TCRdist matrix. Welch's t-statistics and random forest were used to reduce the features to roughly 14 V-J combinations, which were then used as input to a naive Bayes classifier. The Morisita-Horn index was used to measure how similar the thyroid and blood repertoires were. TCRdb passed the public sequencing reads through fastp at Q25 and MiXCR, retaining productive beta sequences. CDR3 protein sequences are deduplicated, and each keeps its most common genes and DNA. It is TCRdb's table, rather than the study itself, that gives the V and J calls and clone size. This sample comprises roughly 700,000 distinct CDR3 sequences, roughly 41% of them detected only once. The top ten clones comprise 35% to 55% of the sample.

Inclusive of the bounding cysteine and phenylalanine, the CDR3 is 13 residues long. Solely the CDR3 DNA is kept, with 39 bases framed from the first base. The germline V gene yields SGHVS for CDR1 and FNYEAQ for CDR2. Points the paper makes about the study in general: No statistical method was used to set the sample size in advance, and the investigators knew which group each participant was assigned to. Most of the expanded thyroid clonotypes with a frequency above 0.001 were also detected in blood, and it was suggested that the thyroid immune response may be reflected by blood repertoires. Ophthalmopathy was separated from stable hyperthyroidism by the 13-signature model with just under 90% sensitivity and around 81% specificity in cross-validation and with 80%/75% in the test set. In validation, the model predicted ophthalmopathy progression with 70.59% sensitivity and around 72% specificity; some 13 predicted patients were CT-confirmed with GO in a median of about 6.1 months.

Rearrangement joined TRBV7-6 to TRBJ2-7, with 8 bases aligning to TRBD2. The receptor was isolated from an adult man with Graves' ophthalmopathy. The sequenced material came from peripheral blood. The CDR3 is CAGSFREGYEQYF. The nucleotide sequence is given as TGTGCCGGCAGCTTTCGGGAGGGTTACGAGCAGTACTTC.